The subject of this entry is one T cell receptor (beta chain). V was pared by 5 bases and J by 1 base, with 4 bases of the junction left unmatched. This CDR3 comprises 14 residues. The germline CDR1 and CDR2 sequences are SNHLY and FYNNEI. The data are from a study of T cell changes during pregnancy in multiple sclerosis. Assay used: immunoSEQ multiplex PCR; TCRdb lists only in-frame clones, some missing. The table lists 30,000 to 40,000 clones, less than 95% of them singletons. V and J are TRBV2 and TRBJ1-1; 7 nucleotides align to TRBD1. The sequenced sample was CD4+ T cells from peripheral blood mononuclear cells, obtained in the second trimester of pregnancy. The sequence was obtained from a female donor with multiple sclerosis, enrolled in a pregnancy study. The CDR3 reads CASSTGVSNTEAFF. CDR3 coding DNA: TGTGCCAGCAGTACAGGGGTGTCGAACACTGAAGCTTTCTTT.